A selection of T cell receptor beta chains follows, all from one sample in a study of blood T cell repertoires in COVID-19. TCRdb's copy holds only in-frame clones and misses some; the assay was immunoSEQ multiplex PCR. Among about 280,000 clones listed, around 87% were seen once. Material for sequencing was peripheral blood. Every receptor here comes from a woman in her 30s who had recovered from COVID-19. CDR3s leave out the opening cysteine and the closing phenylalanine or tryptophan.

V gene: TRBV5-6; CDR3 protein: ASSPTLGPKGSYEQY
V gene: TRBV24-1; CDR3 protein: ATSDDRAFEQF
V gene: TRBV28; CDR3 protein: ASSSQQEEAF
V gene: TRBV6-6; CDR3 protein: ASSPPGTGGTEAF
V gene: TRBV7-8; CDR3 protein: ASSLVDSANTGELF
V gene: TRBV19; CDR3 protein: ASSPRGDQETQY
V gene: TRBV14; CDR3 protein: ASGTAGNTIY
V gene: TRBV30; CDR3 protein: AWSLTVMNTGELF
V gene: TRBV27; CDR3 protein: ASSLSWLPYNEQF
V gene: TRBV30; CDR3 protein: AGEGEKLF
V gene: TRBV21-1; CDR3 protein: ASSKGCDNPGLAAYNEQF
V gene: TRBV18; CDR3 protein: ASSQSFPGQGSYGYT
V gene: TRBV30; CDR3 protein: AWSVLGDSEYEQY
V gene: TRBV5-4; CDR3 protein: ASSWGRGPNYGYT
V gene: TRBV13; CDR3 protein: ASSYNTENTEAF
V gene: TRBV11-3; CDR3 protein: ASSLAAGGARLSTGELF
V gene: TRBV7-9; CDR3 protein: ASSMDRADQPQH
V gene: TRBV2; CDR3 protein: ASTLVVLERSSYNEQF
V gene: TRBV7-9; CDR3 protein: ASSAEVGYEQY
V gene: TRBV7-3; CDR3 protein: ASSSHCPDRIGGTQY
V gene: TRBV5-1; CDR3 protein: ASSLQGVAYGYT
V gene: TRBV1; CDR3 protein: TSSQDPLVFQTSDSTDTQY
V gene: TRBV6-1; CDR3 protein: ASSEGLLAGGRQETQY
V gene: TRBV12-3/TRBV12-4; CDR3 protein: ASSLVSNEQF
V gene: TRBV10-3; CDR3 protein: AISGPRGQYSPEQY
V gene: TRBV6-5; CDR3 protein: ASTLTGGTEAF
V gene: TRBV1; CDR3 protein: TSSHGDQQKNSPLH
V gene: TRBV5-4; CDR3 protein: ASSPGLAGGPSEDTQY
V gene: TRBV14; CDR3 protein: ASSRGRGQGYT
V gene: TRBV5-6; CDR3 protein: ASSLAGSGGPTEAF
V gene: TRBV30; CDR3 protein: AWRGRTGSSYNEQF
V gene: TRBV19; CDR3 protein: ASSQNPGQGSYGYT
V gene: TRBV5-1; CDR3 protein: ASSLGSGGAKETQY
V gene: TRBV30; CDR3 protein: AWSTGFYQPQH
V gene: TRBV6-6; CDR3 protein: ASSPDNQPQH
V gene: TRBV6-6; CDR3 protein: ASSFPSNTEAF
V gene: TRBV2; CDR3 protein: ASSEARLAEQY
V gene: TRBV18; CDR3 protein: ASSPQGVNTEAF
V gene: TRBV14; CDR3 protein: ASSPTSLYEQY
V gene: TRBV4-1; CDR3 protein: ASSLGQGRETQY
V gene: TRBV4-1; CDR3 protein: ASSQGRAYEQY
V gene: TRBV12-3/TRBV12-4; CDR3 protein: ASSRTGKAF
V gene: TRBV18; CDR3 protein: ASSPTGQPDYEQY
V gene: TRBV27; CDR3 protein: ASSLEASYSNQPQH
V gene: TRBV7-9; CDR3 protein: ASRSGQVFPYEQY
V gene: TRBV9; CDR3 protein: ASSVEGTGGSEQY
V gene: TRBV7-6; CDR3 protein: ASSREDRDGGEQF
V gene: TRBV24-1; CDR3 protein: ATSETGKGTDTQY
V gene: TRBV10-3; CDR3 protein: AIRVPDSSEAF
V gene: TRBV19; CDR3 protein: ATQPQTGPGADTQY
V gene: TRBV6-5; CDR3 protein: ASSYGLAESTDTQY
V gene: TRBV4-1; CDR3 protein: ASSLIKTGVVYNEQF
V gene: TRBV18; CDR3 protein: ASSLQTGTEAF
V gene: TRBV11-2; CDR3 protein: ASSLSGVYAGEQY
V gene: TRBV6-5; CDR3 protein: ASTLTGEKLF
V gene: TRBV5-4; CDR3 protein: ASSSGAGGKLNSPLH
V gene: TRBV12-3/TRBV12-4; CDR3 protein: ASSFSGGEAF
V gene: TRBV7-9; CDR3 protein: ASSWGRTGKETQY
V gene: TRBV5-4; CDR3 protein: ASSQGAGVGTDTQY
V gene: TRBV7-9; CDR3 protein: ASSLAQAITQY